This T cell receptor (beta chain) is from a study of breast tumors, draining lymph nodes, adjacent tissues. Samples came from axillary lymph nodes draining the breast cancer. Germline V gene data show CDR1 as LNHDA and CDR2 as SQIVND (reference sequence). V lost 1 base, J lost 14 bases, and 19 bases stayed unmatched. The CDR3 contains 19 residues. TCRdb passed the multiplex PCR reads through MiXCR, listing each CDR3 protein once. The sample carries approximately 200,000 distinct CDR3 sequences, approximately 33% recorded once. Sequences were obtained from axillary lymph node tissue. This receptor was taken from a female donor with breast cancer. Some clones in this sample may be carry-over from other donors' samples. V usage is TRBV19 and J usage is TRBJ2-3; 15 bases are shared with TRBD2. As DNA, the CDR3 is TGTGCCAGTAGTATAGTCATCCCTGGACTAGCGGGAGGGCGCGTCTGGGGGTATTTT. This translates into CASSIVIPGLAGGRVWGYF.